This T cell receptor beta chain comes out of a study of shared clonotypes between healthy human individuals. Original processing notes: With immunoSEQ giving junction-only sequences and no quality scores, filtering differed. TCRdb's copy holds only in-frame clones and misses some; the assay was immunoSEQ multiplex PCR. V and J calls and clone size are copied from that table; D and trimming were computed from the DNA. The sample lists about 1.5 million clones; roughly 96% were seen once. This CDR3 region has 17 residues. Germline V gene lookup returns CDR1 SSHAT and CDR2 FNYEAQ (reference sequence). Donors, without exception, were Caucasian adults residing in Nashville, Tennessee. Study-wide findings and caveats: Sampling covered nothing but blood. Tissue TCR repertoires likely differ from those found in blood. The study found about 5% of naive CD4 clonotypes shared across four donors.

A note on this clone: Its matching antigen is unknown. The junction differs from germline at one of its ends, possibly a read error.

The chain couples TRBV7-7 to TRBJ2-1; D possibly uses TRBD1 or TRBD2 (5 bases each). This sequence originates from a man aged 25 to 40 in good health. Sequencing input: naive CD4+ T cells sorted from blood. Subset noted: CD45RA+ positively selected. The CDR3 DNA reads TGTGCTAGCAGCTTTGGGACCCCCGGCGGCTCCTACAATGAGCAGTTCTTC. It codes for CASSFGTPGGSYNEQFF.